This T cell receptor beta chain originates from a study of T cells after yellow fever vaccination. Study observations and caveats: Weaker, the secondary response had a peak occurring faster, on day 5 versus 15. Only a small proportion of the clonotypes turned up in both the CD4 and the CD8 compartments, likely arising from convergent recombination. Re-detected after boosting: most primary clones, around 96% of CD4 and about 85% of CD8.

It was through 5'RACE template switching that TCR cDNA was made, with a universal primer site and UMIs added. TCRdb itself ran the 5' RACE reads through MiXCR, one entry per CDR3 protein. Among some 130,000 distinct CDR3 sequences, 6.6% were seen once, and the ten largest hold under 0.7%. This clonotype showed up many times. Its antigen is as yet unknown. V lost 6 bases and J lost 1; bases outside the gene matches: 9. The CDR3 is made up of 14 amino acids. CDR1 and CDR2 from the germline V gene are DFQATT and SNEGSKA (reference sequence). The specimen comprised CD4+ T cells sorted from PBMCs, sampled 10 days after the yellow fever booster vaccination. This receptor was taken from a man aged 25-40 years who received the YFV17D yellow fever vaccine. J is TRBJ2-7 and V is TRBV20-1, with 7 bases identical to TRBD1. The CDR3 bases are TGCAGTGCCCCGCGCCCGGGACAGTCCTACGAGCAGTACTTC. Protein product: CSAPRPGQSYEQYF.